Here is one T cell receptor beta chain with its context. This entry is derived from a study of Ad26.COV2.S vaccination and SARS-CoV-2 variants. Treatment noted: roughly 20 received Ad26.COV2.S at low or high dose, single or two shots; roughly five received placebo; per-sample allocation not given. Sampling happened 63 days after the first vaccine or placebo injection. Boston hosted the donor, who was an adult aged 18-55 years. V lost 8 bases to trimming and J lost 2 bases, with 13 bases between them. This CDR3 has 14 residues. The germline CDR1 and CDR2 sequences are LGHDT and YNNKEL (reference sequence). Assay: immunoSEQ multiplex PCR; the TCRdb copy retains only in-frame clones and omits some. The sample shows over 450,000 clones, about 88% of them seen only once.

This TCR was recovered from a person aged 18-65 years who received the Ad26.COV2.S COVID-19 vaccine or a placebo. The gene calls are TRBV3-1 (or the pseudogene TRBV3-2) and TRBJ1-5, with D unclear. The sequencing here drew on peripheral blood, taken in a trial of Ad26.COV2.S vaccine versus placebo. The CDR3 sequence is CASSHRHGNQPQHF. In DNA, the CDR3 is TGTGCCAGCTCCCATCGACATGGCAATCAGCCCCAGCATTTT.